This T cell receptor (beta chain) was captured in a study of CD8 T cells in Susac syndrome. With random hexamers, reverse transcription was performed on about 0.45 to 1 ug of RNA. TCRdb reanalysed the immunoSEQ multiplex PCR reads using MiXCR and keeps one entry per CDR3 protein. The sample includes a few hundred thousand distinct CDR3 sequences, approximately 90% of them seen just once. Germline loops: CDR1 SGDLS, CDR2 YYNGEE. The CDR3 has 15 amino acids. V was clipped by 0 bases and J by 3 bases; unmatched bases: 3. The receptor comes from a human donor with multiple sclerosis. Sequences were obtained from CD8+ T cells from PBMCs. The chain combines TRBV9 with TRBJ2-1, with 7 positions matching TRBD2. The CDR3 DNA is TGTGCCAGCAGCGTAGGCGGGGACTACTACAATGAGCAGTTCTTC. Amino acid sequence: CASSVGGDYYNEQFF. Complete variable domain (other parts from reference TRBV9 and TRBJ2-1): DSGVTQTPKHLITATGQRVTLRCSPRSGDLSVYWYQQSLDQGLQFLIQYYNGEERAKGNILERFSAQQFPDLHSELNLSSLELGDSALYFCASSVGGDYYNEQFFGPGTRLTVL.